Listed here are 9 T cell receptor beta chains from one sample, sequenced in a study of T cell changes during pregnancy in multiple sclerosis (dated by TCRdb to between 2019 and 2020). The library was made by the immunoSEQ multiplex PCR assay. In its TCRdb copy, this immuneACCESS table keeps in-frame sequences only and misses some clones. Where compared with another copy, unresolved V genes explain less than half of these, and the others have no known cause. Recorded for this sample are about 55,000 clones; 85% to 95% of them occurred a single time. Clones ranked in the top ten supply approximately 3.5% of the sample. The sequenced sample was CD8+ T cells from peripheral blood mononuclear cells, obtained in the third trimester of pregnancy. The receptors originated from a female donor with multiple sclerosis, enrolled in a pregnancy study.

The genes are TRBV2 and TRBJ2-1, with D perhaps TRBD2 (6 bases). The CDR3 consists of 15 residues. Trimming stripped 7 bases from V and 1 base from J, with 14 bases between. The germline V gene encodes CDR1 SNHLY and CDR2 FYNNEI. The CDR3 coding sequence is TGTGCCAGCAATTTGGGACTTATGTCCTACAATGAGCAGTTCTTC. Its protein is CASNLGLMSYNEQFF.

A few counts support this clone. The V gene is TRBV19, the J gene TRBJ1-3, with D unclear. There are 15 residues in the CDR3. CDR1 is LNHDA, CDR2 SQIVND, per germline (reference sequence). Between the trimmed V and J ends, which lost 7 bases and 0 bases, there was a span of 13 bases. For the CDR3, the DNA is TGTGCCAGTACCACCAACGGGTTCTCTGGAAACACCATATATTTT. Its protein product is CASTTNGFSGNTIYF.

The gene calls are TRBV13 and TRBJ2-1; D perhaps matches TRBD2 (5 bases). Germline V gene lookup returns CDR1 PRHDT and CDR2 FYEKMQ (reference sequence). Trimming removed 5 bases from V and 3 bases from J, with 17 bases in between. CDR3 length: 16 amino acids. CDR3 amino acids: CASSPPLGVNYNEQFF. Here the CDR3 DNA reads TGTGCCAGCAGCCCGCCACTAGGAGTCAACTACAATGAGCAGTTCTTC.

The rearrangement uses TRBV9 and TRBJ2-1, with TRBD2 matching over 11 bases. The germline V gene encodes CDR1 SGDLS and CDR2 YYNGEE. The CDR3 loop spans 16 amino acids. J was trimmed by 1 base and V by 3 bases; bases with no gene match: 3. In DNA, the CDR3 is TGTGCCAGCAGCGCCCCTAGCGGGAGGTCCTACAATGAGCAGTTCTTC. Translated: CASSAPSGRSYNEQFF.

This clone appeared a single time. The V and J genes are TRBV19 and TRBJ2-2; TRBD2 aligns across 13 bases. V lost 10 bases to trimming and J lost 5 bases; unmatched junction nucleotides: 10. Germline values: CDR1 LNHDA, CDR2 SQIVND (reference sequence). This CDR3 spans 16 amino acids. CDR3: CATRTGLAGRTGELFF. The CDR3 DNA sequence: TGTGCCACCAGGACGGGACTAGCGGGACGAACCGGGGAGCTGTTTTTT. Combining the CDR3 with reference TRBV19 and TRBJ2-2 gives the whole variable domain DGGITQSPKYLFRKEGQNVTLSCEQNLNHDAMYWYRQDPGQGLRLIYYSQIVNDFQKGDIAEGYSVSREKKESFPLTVTSAQKNPTAFYLCATRTGLAGRTGELFFGEGSRLTVL.

The rearrangement links TRBV7-3 to TRBJ2-7; 9 positions agree with TRBD1. The germline CDR1 and CDR2 sequences are SGHTA and FQGTGA. V shed 4 bases, J shed 3 bases, and the junction held 4 bases outside the gene matches. The CDR3 covers 14 residues. The CDR3, as DNA: TGTGCCAGCAGCTCGCCGGGACAGGGCTACGAGCAGTACTTC. This codes for CASSSPGQGYEQYF.

In this sample, this clone turned up once. J is TRBJ1-6 and V is TRBV15; tentative D call: TRBD1 (5 bases). The V end lost 6 bases, the J end lost 5 bases, and 11 bases lay between the germline ends. Germline V gene data show CDR1 as LNHNV and CDR2 as YYDKDF (reference sequence). CDR3 size: 14 residues. DNA for the CDR3: TGTGCCACCAGAAGAACAGGAGATAATTCACCCCTCCACTTT. Amino acid sequence: CATRRTGDNSPLHF.

V is TRBV4-1 and J is TRBJ1-6; D is uncertain. Per germline, CDR1 MGHRA and CDR2 YSYEKL. With 1 base removed from V and 2 bases from J, the gap between germline ends came to 9 bases. CDR3 length: 16 amino acids. The CDR3 region has the DNA TGCGCCAGCAGCCAAGCCGATTACACCTATAATTCACCCCTCCACTTT. Translation gives CASSQADYTYNSPLHF.

The chain combines TRBV7-6 with TRBJ2-7; D might be TRBD1 (6 bases). Trimming took off 1 base at V and 0 bases at J, with 10 bases between the two ends. Germline values: CDR1 SGHVS, CDR2 FNYEAQ. The CDR3 sequence is 15 residues long. Written as DNA, the CDR3 is TGTGCCAGCAGCTTAGAGGGGGTTACCTCCTACGAGCAGTACTTC. It specifies CASSLEGVTSYEQYF. Full variable domain (remainder filled in from reference TRBV7-6 and TRBJ2-7): GAGVSQSPRYKVTKRGQDVALRCDPISGHVSLYWYRQALGQGPEFLTYFNYEAQQDKSGLPNDRFSAERPEGSISTLTIQRTEQRDSAMYRCASSLEGVTSYEQYFGPGTRLTVT.